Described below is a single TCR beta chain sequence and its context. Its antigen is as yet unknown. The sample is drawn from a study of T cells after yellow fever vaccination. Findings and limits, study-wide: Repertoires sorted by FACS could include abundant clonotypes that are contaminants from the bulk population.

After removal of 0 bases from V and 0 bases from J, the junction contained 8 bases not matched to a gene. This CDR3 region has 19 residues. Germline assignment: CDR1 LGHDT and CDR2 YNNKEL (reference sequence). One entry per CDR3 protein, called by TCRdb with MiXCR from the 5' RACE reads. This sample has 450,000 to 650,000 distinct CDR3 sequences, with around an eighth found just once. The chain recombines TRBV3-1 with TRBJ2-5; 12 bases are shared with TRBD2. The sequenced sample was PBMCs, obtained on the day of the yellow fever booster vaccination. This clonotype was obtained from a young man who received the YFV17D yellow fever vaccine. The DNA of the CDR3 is TGTGCCAGCAGCCAAGAAATGGGACTAGCGGGCCCATACCAAGAGACCCAGTACTTC. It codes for CASSQEMGLAGPYQETQYF.